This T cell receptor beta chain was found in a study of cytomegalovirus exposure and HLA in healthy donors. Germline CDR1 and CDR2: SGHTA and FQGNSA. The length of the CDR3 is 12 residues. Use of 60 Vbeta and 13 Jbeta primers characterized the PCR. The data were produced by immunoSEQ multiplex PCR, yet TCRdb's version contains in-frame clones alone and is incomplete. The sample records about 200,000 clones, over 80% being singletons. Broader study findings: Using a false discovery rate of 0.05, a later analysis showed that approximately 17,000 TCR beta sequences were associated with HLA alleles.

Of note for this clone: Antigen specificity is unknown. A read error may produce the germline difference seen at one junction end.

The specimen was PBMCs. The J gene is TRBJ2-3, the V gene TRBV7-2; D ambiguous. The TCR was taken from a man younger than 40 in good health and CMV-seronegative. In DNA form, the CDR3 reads TGTGCCAGCAGCTTAGCGGTGGCAGGTTTGGATTTT. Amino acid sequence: CASSLAVAGLDF.